This T cell receptor (beta chain) was captured by sequencing in a study of blood T cell repertoires in COVID-19. About the research overall: Acute and convalescent COVID-19 samples came from the United States, Italy and Spain. Sources were T cells, B-cell-depleted T cells, or PBMCs; the material itself was cDNA or gDNA.

This clone was seen a single time. J gave up 4 bases and V 6 bases, and 14 bases lay outside the gene matches. The CDR3 is 15 amino acids. Per germline, CDR1 SQVTM and CDR2 ANQGSEA. Original handling: By means of reference gene primer amplification, nucleated cell counts were estimated. Produced via immunoSEQ multiplex PCR; TCRdb's table is partial and in-frame only. V, J and clone size derive from that table, while D and trimming were established from the DNA sequence. The sample consists of 150,000 to 200,000 clones, approximately 83% of them appearing once. This TCR derives from a human donor with acute or convalescent COVID-19. The donor label of this sample is uncertain. J is TRBJ1-1 and V is TRBV29-1; 7 bases are a match to TRBD1. The sequenced material came from peripheral blood. This CDR3 is CSVEQGRGGGTEAFF. The CDR3 region has the DNA TGCAGCGTGGAACAGGGGCGCGGTGGGGGCACTGAAGCTTTCTTT.